The rows below give T cell receptor beta chains drawn from one sample of a study of blood T cell repertoires in COVID-19. Produced via immunoSEQ multiplex PCR; TCRdb's table is partial and in-frame only. In the table there are about 220,000 clones, less than 85% of which are singletons. Sequenced material: peripheral blood. The receptors were sampled from a woman in her seventies with acute or convalescent COVID-19. Each CDR3 is given with its conserved first and last residue. The order of the fields is CDR3 length, J gene, D gene, clone size, V gene, CDR3 protein, CDR3 DNA. D genes are given only for firm matches. Expanded clones are given a class, and other clones once, few, many or no size at all.

length: 14
J: TRBJ2-3
D: .
size: .
V: TRBV9
CDR3: CASSVGLVEYTQYF
DNA: TGTGCCAGCAGCGTAGGACTAGTGGAATATACGCAGTATTTT

length: 15
J: TRBJ2-7
D: TRBD1
size: .
V: TRBV9
CDR3: CASSPHGAGGGEQYF
DNA: TGTGCCAGCAGCCCCCACGGGGCAGGGGGCGGCGAGCAGTACTTC

length: 14
J: TRBJ2-1
D: .
size: .
V: TRBV4-2
CDR3: CASSQDKQHNEQFF
DNA: TGTGCCAGCAGCCAAGATAAACAACACAATGAGCAGTTCTTC

length: 16
J: TRBJ1-1
D: TRBD1
size: .
V: TRBV5-1
CDR3: CASSLGRGLGNTEAFF
DNA: TGCGCCAGCAGCTTAGGCAGGGGGTTAGGGAACACTGAAGCTTTCTTT

length: 15
J: TRBJ2-3
D: .
size: few
V: TRBV7-9
CDR3: CASSSALRGTDTQYF
DNA: TGTGCCAGCAGCTCGGCCCTTCGGGGGACAGATACGCAGTATTTT

length: 12
J: TRBJ2-5
D: TRBD1
size: .
V: TRBV19
CDR3: CATDDRGETQYF
DNA: TGTGCCACCGACGACAGGGGCGAGACCCAGTACTTC

length: 17
J: TRBJ1-4
D: .
size: .
V: TRBV7-6
CDR3: CASSLNTQGLVGEKLFF
DNA: TGTGCCAGCAGCTTAAATACACAGGGATTAGTAGGTGAAAAACTGTTTTTT

length: 16
J: TRBJ2-4
D: TRBD2
size: .
V: TRBV6-2/TRBV6-3
CDR3: CASSGASGSGGNIQYF
DNA: TGTGCCAGCAGTGGAGCCTCGGGGAGCGGGGGAAACATTCAGTACTTC

length: 15
J: TRBJ1-3
D: TRBD1
size: .
V: TRBV6-5
CDR3: CASSYLTGAGNTIYF
DNA: TGTGCCAGCAGTTACTTGACAGGGGCCGGAAACACCATATATTTT

length: 15
J: TRBJ1-5
D: TRBD1
size: .
V: TRBV19
CDR3: CASQGAGVKNQPQHF
DNA: TGTGCCAGTCAGGGGGCGGGGGTTAAGAATCAGCCCCAGCATTTT

length: 15
J: TRBJ2-1
D: .
size: .
V: TRBV3-1/TRBV3-2
CDR3: CASSGRQGTYNEQFF
DNA: TGTGCCAGCAGTGGGAGGCAGGGAACCTACAATGAGCAGTTCTTC

length: 17
J: TRBJ2-3
D: TRBD2
size: .
V: TRBV6-2/TRBV6-3
CDR3: CASSYSRGGAVADTQYF
DNA: TGTGCCAGCAGTTACTCGCGCGGGGGGGCTGTTGCAGATACGCAGTATTTT

length: 16
J: TRBJ2-2
D: .
size: few
V: TRBV6-5
CDR3: CASSYRRRTNTGELFF
DNA: TGTGCCAGCAGTTATAGAAGGCGGACGAACACCGGGGAGCTGTTTTTT

length: 15
J: TRBJ2-3
D: .
size: .
V: TRBV2
CDR3: CASSPNGLAGDTQYF
DNA: TGTGCCAGCAGCCCGAATGGGCTAGCAGGAGATACGCAGTATTTT

length: 13
J: TRBJ2-1
D: .
size: .
V: TRBV9
CDR3: CASSVATRNEQFF
DNA: TGTGCCAGCAGCGTAGCTACTAGAAATGAGCAGTTCTTC

length: 17
J: TRBJ2-1
D: .
size: .
V: TRBV4-1
CDR3: CASSQGAAFSSYNEQFF
DNA: TGCGCCAGCAGCCAAGGAGCGGCCTTTAGTTCCTACAATGAGCAGTTCTTC

length: 13
J: TRBJ1-2
D: TRBD1
size: .
V: TRBV18
CDR3: CASSLGTGNGYTF
DNA: TGTGCCAGCTCACTGGGGACAGGGAATGGCTACACCTTC

length: 13
J: TRBJ2-2
D: .
size: .
V: TRBV6-5
CDR3: CASRDINTGELFF
DNA: TGTGCCAGCAGGGACATTAACACCGGGGAGCTGTTTTTT

length: 15
J: TRBJ1-3
D: .
size: .
V: TRBV19
CDR3: CASSPDSFAGNTIYF
DNA: TGTGCCAGTAGTCCCGACAGCTTCGCCGGAAACACCATATATTTT

length: 14
J: TRBJ1-1
D: .
size: .
V: TRBV29-1
CDR3: CSVEDFPMNTEAFF
DNA: TGCAGCGTTGAAGATTTTCCTATGAACACTGAAGCTTTCTTT

length: 14
J: TRBJ2-1
D: .
size: .
V: TRBV25-1
CDR3: CASSEFPRAGEQFF
DNA: TGTGCCAGCAGTGAATTCCCCAGGGCGGGGGAGCAGTTCTTC

length: 15
J: TRBJ2-3
D: TRBD1
size: .
V: TRBV5-1
CDR3: CASSLEGTDTAPQYF
DNA: TGCGCCAGCAGCTTGGAAGGGACAGACACCGCTCCGCAGTATTTT

length: 13
J: TRBJ1-1
D: .
size: .
V: TRBV6-1
CDR3: CASSELGGGEAFF
DNA: TGTGCCAGCAGTGAACTGGGGGGGGGAGAAGCTTTCTTT

length: 13
J: TRBJ1-2
D: .
size: .
V: TRBV11-2
CDR3: CASSLAVNYGYTF
DNA: TGTGCCAGCAGCTTAGCAGTGAACTATGGCTACACCTTC

length: 16
J: TRBJ1-1
D: .
size: .
V: TRBV18
CDR3: CASSATAGGLNTEAFF
DNA: TGTGCCAGCTCAGCTACAGCTGGGGGCCTGAACACTGAAGCTTTCTTT

length: 11
J: TRBJ2-1
D: TRBD1
size: .
V: TRBV20-1
CDR3: CSAGRQGEQFF
DNA: TGCAGTGCTGGGAGACAGGGGGAGCAGTTCTTC

length: 16
J: TRBJ2-3
D: TRBD2
size: .
V: TRBV2
CDR3: CASSDLAGGPSDTQYF
DNA: TGTGCCAGCAGTGACCTAGCGGGGGGCCCTTCGGATACGCAGTATTTT

length: 16
J: TRBJ1-3
D: .
size: once
V: TRBV11-2
CDR3: CASSLGNTRSGNTIYF
DNA: TGTGCCAGCAGCTTAGGAAACACGAGGTCTGGAAACACCATATATTTT